This TCR beta chain was retrieved from a study of blood T cell repertoires in COVID-19. The germline V gene has CDR1 GTSNPN and CDR2 SVGIG (reference sequence). The length of the CDR3 is 15 residues. Deletions cut 3 bases from V and 4 bases from J, with 18 bases between. This clone was seen once. Produced via immunoSEQ multiplex PCR; TCRdb's table is partial and in-frame only. This table holds about 210,000 clones, just over 90% found once. V is TRBV30 and J is TRBJ1-1; D uncertain. The material sequenced was peripheral blood. This clonotype was obtained from a man aged 25 to 40 with acute or convalescent COVID-19. DNA for the CDR3: TGTGCCTGGAGCGCCTTCGGGTCGCGGTCCACTGAAGCTTTCTTT. Translated, it gives CAWSAFGSRSTEAFF.